The entry that follows covers one T cell receptor beta chain sequence. This clone was counted only a few times. It has no known antigen specificity. One base away there is no much larger clone; base qualities are not given. The immunoSEQ Assay, a bias-controlled multiplex PCR, was used to amplify TCRbeta CDR3 regions from genomic DNA. Regarding the original processing steps: The number of nucleated cells in each sample was estimated from the amplification of reference gene primers within the assay. To quantify the absolute abundance of each unique TCRbeta CDR3 rearrangement, sequence reads were collapsed and filtered. Productive Simpson clonality was computed per sample as the square root of Simpson's diversity index over productive rearrangements. TCRdb took over this immuneACCESS table, retaining in-frame rearrangements with V and J assigned. Such tables are incomplete; in checked studies, under half of the missing clones stem from an unresolved V gene, and the remainder is unexplained. The V and J calls and the clone size are those of that table, but D and trimming were determined from the DNA. The sample table contains 150,000 to 200,000 clones; only one count was recorded for roughly 80% of them. The ten largest clonotypes hold 7.8% of the sample.

The data belong to a study of blood T cell repertoires in COVID-19 (dated by TCRdb to the early 2020s). Study-level background: The collaborator samples originated in the United States, Italy and Spain and spanned the acute and convalescent phases of COVID-19. The sample metadata nearly always contained a de-identified subject ID, COVID-19 status, age in years and sex. A freely available public database, intended as a resource for researchers studying the immune response to SARS-CoV-2, is where the repertoires were released. Where available, HLA class I and class II types were obtained from metadata supplied by the sample provider rather than from assay-based typing. The samples were drawn from two sources: the first 160 participants of the ongoing ImmuneRACE study, and 950 to 1,500 subjects contributed by 6 global collaborators. Subjects who had been exposed to COVID-19, were actively infected with it, or had recovered from it provided the deeply sampled blood TCRbeta repertoires that made up the dataset. The prospective study material was composed of cDNA or gDNA derived from T cells, B-cell-depleted T cells, or PBMCs. Here is what the overall study found, with its caveats: The quantity of clinical and demographic metadata differed by source and by participant and was supplied without curation.

In Seattle, one collaborating source enrolled patients while the infection was active and tracked those patients longitudinally over the course of disease. Whole blood was collected in K2EDTA tubes by collaborating institutions according to the institutions' own protocols. For TCRbeta analysis, collaborators shipped samples as frozen whole blood, isolated PBMCs, or DNA extracted from either of those sample types. The receptor was derived from a woman aged 55-70 years with COVID-19, enrolled during active disease. Sequencing input: peripheral blood.

The bases read TGTGCCAGCAGCCTCGATAGGACTAGCGGGAGGGCCGCCGGGGAGCTGTTTTTT. This gives the protein CASSLDRTSGRAAGELFF. The V and J segments used are TRBV6-2 or TRBV6-3 and TRBJ2-2; 15 nucleotides in the junction match TRBD2. Relative to germline, V is missing 6 bases and J is missing 6 bases, with 11 bases of the junction outside any gene match. Taken from the germline V gene, the CDR1 and CDR2 loops are MNHEY and SVGEGT. The CDR3 starts with the cysteine, ends with the phenylalanine, and has 18 residues. This entry keeps only the CDR3 DNA: 54 bases, framed from base 1.